The present entry profiles one T cell receptor (beta chain) with its context. V dropped 2 bases and J dropped 6; count of bases not matched to a gene: 7. Germline CDR1 MGHRA, CDR2 YSYEKL. The CDR3 extends over 16 amino acids. In the study's own analysis: Nucleated cell counts were estimated from reference gene primer amplification. The repertoire was sequenced with immunoSEQ multiplex PCR; TCRdb's copy has only in-frame clones and lacks some. From that table come the V and J calls and clone size; the DNA was used to work out D and trimming. The sample records hundreds of thousands of clones, about nine tenths being singletons. The entry originates in a study of blood T cell repertoires in COVID-19. About the study: Sources were T cells, B-cell-depleted T cells, or PBMCs; the material itself was cDNA or gDNA.

This receptor was identified in a woman aged 60 to 75 with acute or convalescent COVID-19. Sequencing input: peripheral blood. The chain uses TRBV4-1 and TRBJ1-6; 7 bases align to TRBD1. The CDR3 reads CASSQQPGTANSPLHF. Written as DNA, the CDR3 is TGCGCCAGCAGCCAACAACCCGGGACAGCTAATTCACCCCTCCACTTT.